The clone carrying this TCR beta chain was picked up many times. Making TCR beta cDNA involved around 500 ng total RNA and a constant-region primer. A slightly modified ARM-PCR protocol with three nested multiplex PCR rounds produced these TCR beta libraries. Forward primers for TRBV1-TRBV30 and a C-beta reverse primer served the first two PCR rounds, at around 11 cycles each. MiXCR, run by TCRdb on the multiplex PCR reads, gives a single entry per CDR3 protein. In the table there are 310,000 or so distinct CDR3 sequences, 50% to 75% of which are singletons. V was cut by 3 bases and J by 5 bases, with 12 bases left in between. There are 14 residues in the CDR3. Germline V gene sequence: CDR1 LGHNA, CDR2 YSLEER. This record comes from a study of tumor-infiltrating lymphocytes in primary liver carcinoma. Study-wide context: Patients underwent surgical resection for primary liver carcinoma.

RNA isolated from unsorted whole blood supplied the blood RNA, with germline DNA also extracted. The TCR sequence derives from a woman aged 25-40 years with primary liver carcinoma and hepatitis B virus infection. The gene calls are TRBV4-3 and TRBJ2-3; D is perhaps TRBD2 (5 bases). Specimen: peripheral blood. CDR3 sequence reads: CASSQRVTGDTQYF. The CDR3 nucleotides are TGCGCCAGCAGCCAGAGGGTAACCGGAGATACGCAGTATTTT.